This is a list of T cell receptor beta chains from one sample in a study of shared clonotypes between healthy human individuals. The method was immunoSEQ multiplex PCR; TCRdb's version includes in-frame clones alone and lacks a portion of them. The table lists over a million clones, roughly 96% of them singletons. The sequencing input was naive CD4+ T cells sorted from blood. These receptors originate from a man aged 25-45 years in good health. The CDR3 runs from the conserved cysteine through the conserved F or W. D genes are given only for firm matches. Clone size is not always given. Where it is, it says once, few, many or a class for expanded clones.

D gene,clone size,CDR3 length,J gene,V gene,CDR3 protein,CDR3 DNA
-,-,11,TRBJ2-5,TRBV20-1,CSAGLEETQYF,TGCAGTGCTGGGTTGGAAGAGACCCAGTACTTC
-,-,14,TRBJ1-2,TRBV6-6,CASSYGQSSSGYTF,TGTGCCAGCAGTTACGGGCAGTCGTCGTCTGGCTACACCTTC
-,-,15,TRBJ1-3,TRBV18,CASSPEGNSGNTIYF,TGTGCCAGCTCACCAGAAGGCAACTCTGGAAACACCATATATTTT
TRBD2,-,14,TRBJ2-1,TRBV5-1,CASSSGLAGDGQFF,TGCGCCAGCAGCTCGGGACTAGCGGGAGATGGGCAGTTCTTC
-,-,15,TRBJ2-5,TRBV28,CASSQPAGLGETQYF,TGTGCCAGCAGCCAACCGGCAGGGCTTGGAGAGACCCAGTACTTC
-,-,13,TRBJ2-1,TRBV10-3,CAISQTMIDEQFF,TGTGCCATCAGCCAAACAATGATCGATGAGCAGTTCTTC
-,-,13,TRBJ1-1,TRBV2,CASSEVREGRAFF,TGTGCCAGCAGTGAAGTAAGGGAGGGTAGAGCTTTCTTT
-,-,14,TRBJ2-5,TRBV28,CASSRFKNRETQYF,TGTGCCAGCAGTCGGTTCAAAAATCGGGAGACCCAGTACTTC
-,-,13,TRBJ2-5,TRBV25-1,CASSESVKETQYF,TGTGCCAGCAGTGAGTCCGTGAAAGAGACCCAGTACTTC
-,-,16,TRBJ2-5,TRBV7-8,CASSLVRVSSQETQYF,TGTGCCAGCAGCTTAGTTAGGGTCAGTTCACAAGAGACCCAGTACTTC
-,-,17,TRBJ1-3,TRBV9,CASSFAGTNNPGNTIYF,TGTGCCAGCAGTTTCGCCGGGACGAATAATCCTGGAAACACCATATATTTT
-,-,15,TRBJ2-7,TRBV19,CASSTLEGRSHEQYF,TGTGCCAGTAGTACCCTCGAGGGTAGGTCCCACGAGCAGTACTTC
TRBD2,-,14,TRBJ2-7,TRBV28,CASSSSGSRDEQYF,TGTGCCAGCAGTTCAAGCGGGAGTAGGGACGAGCAGTACTTC
TRBD2,-,17,TRBJ2-7,TRBV18,CASSSLGLAGASYEQYF,TGTGCCAGCTCATCTCTCGGACTAGCGGGAGCCTCCTACGAGCAGTACTTC
-,-,13,TRBJ1-5,TRBV2,CASSRELNQPQHF,TGTGCCAGCAGCAGGGAACTCAATCAGCCCCAGCATTTT
-,-,13,TRBJ2-3,TRBV18,CASSPPSKDTQYF,TGTGCCAGCTCACCACCGAGCAAGGATACGCAGTATTTT
TRBD2,-,16,TRBJ2-4,TRBV10-3,CAISELAGGTKNIQYF,TGTGCCATCAGTGAGCTAGCGGGAGGCACCAAAAACATTCAGTACTTC
-,-,12,TRBJ2-7,TRBV2,CASLGPQGEQYF,TGTGCCAGCCTGGGACCCCAAGGCGAGCAGTACTTC
TRBD2,-,18,TRBJ2-5,TRBV28,CASSLWGLAGVTGETQYF,TGTGCCAGCAGTTTATGGGGACTAGCGGGAGTAACGGGAGAGACCCAGTACTTC
-,-,12,TRBJ1-2,TRBV28,CASSPNLYGYTF,TGTGCCAGCAGCCCGAACCTTTATGGCTACACCTTC
-,-,14,TRBJ1-3,TRBV15,CATSRVSSGNTIYF,TGTGCCACCAGCAGAGTGAGCTCTGGAAACACCATATATTTT
TRBD2,-,15,TRBJ2-1,TRBV10-1,CASSQLAGGLNEQFF,TGCGCCAGCAGTCAACTAGCGGGAGGGCTTAATGAGCAGTTCTTC
-,-,14,TRBJ2-7,TRBV5-5,CASSSRTALDEQYF,TGTGCCAGCAGCTCCCGGACAGCCCTGGACGAGCAGTACTTC
TRBD1,-,14,TRBJ2-1,TRBV2,CASSAGTGLNEQFF,TGTGCCAGCAGTGCCGGGACAGGTTTGAATGAGCAGTTCTTC
-,-,18,TRBJ2-2,TRBV9,CASSVGLIGEGSTGELFF,TGTGCCAGCAGCGTAGGCCTCATTGGAGAAGGGAGCACCGGGGAGCTGTTTTTT
TRBD2,-,14,TRBJ2-1,TRBV5-1,CASSLLLAGGEQFF,TGCGCCAGCAGCTTGTTACTAGCGGGCGGTGAGCAGTTCTTC
-,-,16,TRBJ2-1,TRBV5-1,CASSLAGQGGYNEQFF,TGCGCCAGCAGCTTGGCCGGGCAGGGCGGCTACAATGAGCAGTTCTTC
TRBD2,-,16,TRBJ2-7,TRBV7-2,CASSLEGTSGVYEQYF,TGTGCCAGCAGCTTAGAAGGGACTAGCGGGGTCTACGAGCAGTACTTC
TRBD2,-,14,TRBJ2-7,TRBV30,CAWSPLAGGYEQYF,TGTGCCTGGAGCCCTCTAGCGGGGGGGTACGAGCAGTACTTC
-,-,15,TRBJ2-7,TRBV2,CASSDPKADPYEQYF,TGTGCCAGCAGTGACCCCAAGGCGGACCCCTACGAGCAGTACTTC
TRBD1,-,13,TRBJ2-3,TRBV25-1,CATQTGASDTQYF,TGTGCCACCCAGACAGGGGCGTCAGATACGCAGTATTTT
-,-,15,TRBJ1-5,TRBV11-2,CASSLGQVDDQPQHF,TGTGCCAGCAGCTTAGGACAGGTTGATGATCAGCCCCAGCATTTT
-,once,13,TRBJ1-5,TRBV28,CASERTGNQPQHF,TGTGCCAGCGAACGGACAGGCAATCAGCCCCAGCATTTT
TRBD1,-,15,TRBJ1-4,TRBV2,CASGLVGTEDEKLFF,TGTGCCAGCGGGTTAGTAGGGACAGAAGATGAAAAACTGTTTTTT
TRBD1,-,14,TRBJ1-3,TRBV11-2,CASSADRGRNTIYF,TGTGCCAGCAGCGCAGACAGGGGGCGAAACACCATATATTTT
-,-,13,TRBJ2-7,TRBV7-9,CASSRGEAYEQYF,TGTGCCAGCAGCCGAGGAGAAGCCTACGAGCAGTACTTC
TRBD1,-,16,TRBJ2-2,TRBV9,CASSLRQGADTGELFF,TGTGCCAGCAGCTTACGACAGGGGGCGGACACCGGGGAGCTGTTTTTT
-,-,13,TRBJ2-5,TRBV2,CASSYRNGETQYF,TGTGCCAGCAGTTACAGGAATGGGGAGACCCAGTACTTC
-,-,15,TRBJ1-1,TRBV5-1,CASTRGGIMNTEAFF,TGCGCCAGCACCCGGGGCGGGATCATGAACACTGAAGCTTTCTTT
-,once,13,TRBJ2-1,TRBV29-1,CSALWGLDNEQFF,TGCAGCGCACTCTGGGGGTTGGACAATGAGCAGTTCTTC
-,-,13,TRBJ2-5,TRBV25-1,CASRASSRGTQYF,TGTGCCAGCAGGGCCTCTTCGAGGGGGACCCAGTACTTC
TRBD2,-,15,TRBJ2-7,TRBV11-2,CASSLRQREVYEQYF,TGTGCCAGCAGCTTAAGGCAGCGGGAGGTCTACGAGCAGTACTTC
-,once,13,TRBJ2-1,TRBV29-1,CSVVGFVNNEQFF,TGCAGCGTTGTTGGGTTCGTTAACAATGAGCAGTTCTTC
-,-,14,TRBJ1-3,TRBV30,CAWSFLRSGNTIYF,TGTGCCTGGAGTTTCCTCCGCTCTGGAAACACCATATATTTT
-,-,14,TRBJ2-3,TRBV30,CAWKKGPVLDTQYF,TGTGCCTGGAAGAAGGGCCCAGTTTTGGATACGCAGTATTTT
-,-,15,TRBJ2-5,TRBV10-2,CASSSPEGGGKTQYF,TGCGCCAGCAGTTCCCCCGAGGGAGGGGGGAAGACCCAGTACTTC
-,-,11,TRBJ2-1,TRBV13,CASSLYNEQFF,TGTGCCAGCAGCTTGTACAATGAGCAGTTCTTC
-,-,16,TRBJ2-1,TRBV10-3,CAISEPQGPRIGEQFF,TGTGCCATCAGTGAGCCCCAAGGGCCTCGGATAGGCGAGCAGTTCTTC
TRBD1,once,15,TRBJ2-7,TRBV28,CASSTGQGVRNEQYF,TGTGCCAGCAGCACTGGACAGGGAGTGAGGAACGAGCAGTACTTC
TRBD1,few,14,TRBJ2-1,TRBV7-2,CASRQGASYNEQFF,TGTGCCAGCAGACAGGGGGCCTCCTACAATGAGCAGTTCTTC
-,-,14,TRBJ2-1,TRBV29-1,CSVRTGWSYNEQFF,TGCAGCGTTCGAACAGGTTGGTCCTACAATGAGCAGTTCTTC
-,-,15,TRBJ2-7,TRBV4-1,CASSQYAGTAYEQYF,TGCGCCAGCAGCCAATACGCGGGGACAGCCTACGAGCAGTACTTC
-,-,15,TRBJ2-2,TRBV2,CASIRDRKSTGELFF,TGTGCCAGCATTCGTGACAGGAAGAGCACCGGGGAGCTGTTTTTT